One sample yielded the 14 T cell receptor beta chains listed below, sequenced in a study of cytomegalovirus exposure and HLA in healthy donors. With 60 Vbeta and 13 Jbeta primers, the PCR was carried out. TCRdb keeps only in-frame clones here, not all; method: immunoSEQ multiplex PCR. Here the sample spans 130,000 or so clones, 75% being singletons. The sample comprised PBMCs. Receptors originate from a woman aged 40 to 55 in good health and CMV-seropositive.

This clone was seen just once. The rearrangement joins TRBV2 to TRBJ2-7; D is perhaps TRBD1 (5 bases). The V gene's germline CDR1 is SNHLY and CDR2 FYNNEI. The V end lost 4 bases, the J end lost 10 bases, and 11 bases lay between the germline ends. The CDR3 is made up of 11 amino acids. CDR3 sequence (DNA): TGTGCCAGCAGTGTTGGAGACAGACAGTACTTC. Its translation is CASSVGDRQYF.

The gene calls are TRBV30 and TRBJ1-2; TRBD1 agrees at 8 bases. Germline CDR1 and CDR2: GTSNPN and SVGIG (reference sequence). Trimming cost V 3 bases and J 2 bases; bases outside gene matches: 5. The length of the CDR3 is 14 residues. In nucleotides, the CDR3 is TGTGCCTGGAGCTGGACAGGGAGCAACTATGGCTACACCTTC. This sequence encodes CAWSWTGSNYGYTF. Full variable domain (missing parts from reference TRBV30 and TRBJ1-2): SQTIHQWPATLVQPVGSPLSLECTVEGTSNPNLYWYRQAAGRGLQLLFYSVGIGQISSEVPQNLSASRPQDRQFILSSKKLLLSDSGFYLCAWSWTGSNYGYTFGSGTRLTVV.

The rearrangement uses TRBV29-1 and TRBJ1-3; D remains ambiguous. The germline gives CDR1 SQVTM, CDR2 ANQGSEA. This CDR3 is 13 amino acids long. V was shortened by 4 bases and J by 7 bases, with 14 bases between the two germline ends. The CDR3 is CSVGSSGGNTIYF. The CDR3 DNA reads TGCAGCGTTGGATCCAGCGGAGGGAACACCATATATTTT.

A remark on this clone: Other DNA sequences from this sample encode an identical CDR3 as well. The chain joins TRBV4-3 to TRBJ2-7, with a tentative D call TRBD2 (6 bases). The germline V gene encodes CDR1 LGHNA and CDR2 YSLEER. V was pared by 1 base and J by 4 bases, with 8 bases between. This CDR3 has 13 amino acids. This CDR3 is CASSQVRGYEQYF. CDR3 nucleotide sequence: TGCGCCAGCAGCCAAGTACGGGGGTACGAGCAGTACTTC.

The chain employs TRBV7-2 and TRBJ2-5; tentatively, D is TRBD1 (5 bases). V was trimmed by 8 bases and J by 5 bases, leaving 18 bases between them. Per the germline V gene, CDR1 is SGHTA and CDR2 is FQGNSA. The CDR3 extends over 14 amino acids. In DNA form, the CDR3 reads TGTGCCAGCGCCCCCGGTCCAGGGCGCGAGACCCAGTACTTC. Its translation: CASAPGPGRETQYF.

Turning to this clone: A read error may account for a junction end that differs from germline. The genes are TRBV5-1 and TRBJ2-7; D is unclear. In germline, CDR1 is SGHRS, CDR2 YFSETQ. The CDR3 sequence is 15 residues long. CDR3 region: CASSLDGRPSSEQYF. The CDR3 coding sequence is TGCGCCAGCAGCTTGGATGGCAGGCCCTCCTCCGAGCAGTACTTC.

The V and J genes are TRBV7-3 and TRBJ2-7; 8 positions match TRBD2. The CDR3 has 15 amino acids. V lost 1 base to trimming and J lost 2 bases; unmatched junction nucleotides: 4. CDR1 SGHTA and CDR2 FQGTGA come from the germline V gene. The CDR3 region is CASSLNVAGPYEQYF. The CDR3 DNA reads TGTGCCAGCAGCTTAAACGTAGCGGGGCCCTACGAGCAGTACTTC. The full variable domain, completed using reference TRBV7-3 and TRBJ2-7, is GAGVSQTPSNKVTEKGKYVELRCDPISGHTALYWYRQSLGQGPEFLIYFQGTGAADDSGLPNDRFFAVRPEGSVSTLKIQRTERGDSAVYLCASSLNVAGPYEQYFGPGTRLTVT.

This sequence joins TRBV5-1 and TRBJ1-4, with 7 bases identical to TRBD1. The junction had 6 bases not matched to a gene; V was cut back by 4 bases and J by 3 bases. From germline, CDR1 is SGHRS and CDR2 YFSETQ. This CDR3 is built from 15 residues. CDR3 coding DNA: TGCGCCAGCAGCCTACAGGGGAGGCCTAATGAAAAACTGTTTTTT. This codes for CASSLQGRPNEKLFF.

J is TRBJ1-5 and V is TRBV6-4; D remains unclear. This CDR3 is 17 amino acids long. Germline V CDR1 and CDR2: MRHNA, SNTAGT. Trimming shortened V by 1 base and J by 0 bases, and 13 bases separated the two germline ends. This CDR3 is CASSDFGRDYSNQPQHF. The CDR3, as DNA: TGTGCCAGCAGTGACTTTGGTAGAGACTATAGCAATCAGCCCCAGCATTTT.

In DNA form, the CDR3 reads TGTGCCAGCAGCATGACAGGGAACAATCAGCCCCAGCATTTT. Its protein is CASSMTGNNQPQHF. This chain connects TRBV7-9 to TRBJ1-5, with TRBD1 matching 7 bases. J gave up 3 bases and V 5 bases, and 4 bases lay outside the gene matches. Per germline, CDR1 SEHNR and CDR2 FQNEAQ (reference sequence). CDR3 length equals 14 residues.

This chain connects TRBV7-9 to TRBJ1-2, with D possibly matching TRBD1 (5 bases). The CDR3 totals 14 residues. V lost 1 base and J lost 2, with 8 bases in between. CDR1 and CDR2 (germline): SEHNR, FQNEAQ (reference sequence). In DNA, the CDR3 is TGTGCCAGCAGCTTAGAGGGGCAGAACTATGGCTACACCTTC. This codes for CASSLEGQNYGYTF.

This clone was counted a few times. The chain employs TRBV29-1 and TRBJ1-1; the D gene is possibly TRBD1 (6 bases). The CDR3 spans 13 residues. V gave up 7 bases and J gave up 0 bases, with 12 bases separating them. The V gene's germline CDR1 is SQVTM and CDR2 ANQGSEA. The chain's CDR3 is CSARTELNTEAFF. For the CDR3, the DNA is TGCAGCGCCCGGACAGAGTTGAACACTGAAGCTTTCTTT.

This clone was seen a few times. The V and J genes are TRBV5-1 and TRBJ1-3; D uncertain. The CDR3 has 15 residues. V was shortened by 3 bases and J by 0 bases, with 10 bases between the two germline ends. Per germline, CDR1 SGHRS and CDR2 YFSETQ. The CDR3 DNA reads as TGCGCCAGCAGCTCGGAGCCGTTCTCTGGAAACACCATATATTTT. Its protein product is CASSSEPFSGNTIYF.

This chain joins TRBV13 and TRBJ1-1; 10 bases agree with TRBD1. The V and J ends lost 3 bases and 7 bases, in that order; junction bases with no gene match: 8. The CDR3 loop spans 15 amino acids. The V gene's germline CDR1 is PRHDT and CDR2 FYEKMQ (reference sequence). CDR3 nucleotide sequence: TGTGCCAGCAGCTTCTGGGGACAGGGGTCGAGTGAAGCTTTCTTT. Its protein is CASSFWGQGSSEAFF. Drawing the rest from reference TRBV13 and TRBJ1-1, the complete variable domain is AAGVIQSPRHLIKEKRETATLKCYPIPRHDTVYWYQQGPGQDPQFLISFYEKMQSDKGSIPDRFSAQQFSDYHSELNMSSLELGDSALYFCASSFWGQGSSEAFFGQGTRLTVV.